This passage covers 5 T cell receptor beta chains from one sample sequenced in a study of OX40 agonist ivuxolimab in advanced cancers. Library construction relied on the immunoSEQ multiplex PCR assay. TCRdb retrieved this table from immuneACCESS and kept in-frame rearrangements only. Not all clones are present; in checked studies, unresolved V genes account for under half, and no reason is known for the remainder. This sample comprises 98,000 or so clones, around nine tenths of them detected only once. The ten largest clonotypes hold about 0.82% of the sample. The sequencing used CD4+ or CD8+ T cells sorted from blood, collected in a trial of the OX40 agonist ivuxolimab. The source of these receptors is an adult with an advanced solid tumor such as melanoma, head and neck, liver or kidney cancer.

The chain couples TRBV30 to TRBJ1-2; D might be TRBD1 (6 bases). CDR1 and CDR2 (germline): GTSNPN, SVGIG (reference sequence). The length of the CDR3 is 13 residues. The V gene lost 1 base and the J gene lost 4 bases, with 10 bases spanning the gap. Here the CDR3 DNA reads TGTGCCTGGAGTGCCCAGGGGTTCTATGGCTACACCTTC. Residues: CAWSAQGFYGYTF. The variable domain in full, with the rest retrieved from reference TRBV30 and TRBJ1-2, is SQTIHQWPATLVQPVGSPLSLECTVEGTSNPNLYWYRQAAGRGLQLLFYSVGIGQISSEVPQNLSASRPQDRQFILSSKKLLLSDSGFYLCAWSAQGFYGYTFGSGTRLTVV.

This clone was observed once. This chain joins TRBV11-2 and TRBJ2-1; D unclear. Germline V gene lookup returns CDR1 SGHAT and CDR2 FQNNGV. The CDR3 spans 13 residues. The germline V and J ends were trimmed by 1 base and 4 bases, with 5 bases remaining between them. The CDR3 loop reads CASSLGQYNEQFF. The CDR3, as DNA: TGTGCCAGCAGCTTAGGGCAGTACAATGAGCAGTTCTTC.

The rearrangement joins TRBV21-1 to TRBJ1-2. TRBV21-1 is a pseudogene locus. This CDR3 has 9 amino acids. CDR3 region: CASSVAYTF. The CDR3 DNA sequence: TGTGCCAGCAGCGTAGCGTACACCTTC.

This clone appeared once. The chain couples TRBV2 to TRBJ2-5; D not resolved. V was cut by 4 bases and J by 2 bases, with 8 bases left in between. CDR1 SNHLY and CDR2 FYNNEI come from the germline V gene. This CDR3 region has 13 residues. For the CDR3, the DNA is TGTGCCAGCAGTGCACAAGCTCAAGAGACCCAGTACTTC. Its translation: CASSAQAQETQYF.

The chain carries TRBV6-5 and TRBJ1-2; possible D gene TRBD1, 6 bases. Trimming pared 0 bases from V and 8 bases from J, leaving 13 bases between. Germline loops: CDR1 MNHEY, CDR2 SVGAGI. The CDR3 contains 14 residues. This CDR3 is CASSYSTGHGGYTF. In DNA form, the CDR3 reads TGTGCCAGCAGTTACTCGACGGGACACGGGGGCTACACCTTC.